This T cell receptor beta chain was retrieved from a study of T cells in Graves' hyperthyroidism and ophthalmopathy. Duration under 3 months, a NOSPECS grade of at least 4, and a Clinical Activity Score of at least 3 characterized the ophthalmopathy patients. Not enrolled were patients with uncontrolled infection, other autoimmune disease, pregnancy or lactation. This clonotype was recorded at least ten times. TCR beta CDR3 sequences were amplified from RNA transcripts. The study used the HTBI primer set for a first-round RT-PCR of the TCR CDR3. TCRdb reanalysed the multiplex PCR reads using MiXCR and keeps one entry per CDR3 protein. The sample has a few hundred thousand distinct CDR3 sequences, about a sixth seen once. With 1 base removed from V and 7 bases from J, the gap between germline ends came to 4 bases. The CDR3 loop spans 12 amino acids. The V gene's germline CDR1 is MDHEN and CDR2 SYDVKM.

The sequence derives from a woman in her forties with Graves' ophthalmopathy. The sequencing sample was made of blood. V usage is TRBV28 and J usage is TRBJ2-2, with D uncertain. The CDR3 is CASSLLFGELFF. In DNA, the CDR3 is TGTGCCAGCAGTTTATTGTTCGGGGAGCTGTTTTTT.